These 13 T cell receptor beta chains came from one sample sequenced in a study of blood T cell repertoires in COVID-19. Clones were read by immunoSEQ multiplex PCR, and TCRdb kept only the in-frame ones, dropping some. Of about 64,000 clones in the sample, approximately 90% were seen once. Sequenced sample: peripheral blood. These TCRs come from a human donor in a cohort sampled during active COVID-19.

J is TRBJ2-3 and V is TRBV24-1, with a possible D match to TRBD2 (5 bases). Germline-derived CDR1 and CDR2 are KGHDR and SFDVKD. CDR3 length: 15 amino acids. V was trimmed by 1 base and J by 1 base, leaving 8 bases between them. CDR3 residues: CATSDLVRGTDTQYF. For the CDR3, the DNA is TGTGCCACCAGTGATTTAGTGCGGGGCACAGATACGCAGTATTTT.

The V gene is TRBV14, the J gene TRBJ1-6, with TRBD1 matching over 9 bases. This CDR3 has 14 amino acids. The ends lost 3 bases at V and 10 bases at J; junction bases unmatched: 4. Germline values: CDR1 SGHDN, CDR2 FVKESK. In nucleotides, the CDR3 is TGTGCCAGCAGCCACTTACAGGGGGCATCACCCCTCCACTTT. The encoded protein is CASSHLQGASPLHF.

The CDR3 protein is CASSLSADTQYF. Here the CDR3 DNA reads TGTGCCAGCAGTCTTAGCGCAGATACGCAGTATTTT. V and J are TRBV2 and TRBJ2-3; D possibly corresponds to TRBD2 (5 bases). Germline CDR1 reads SNHLY; CDR2 reads FYNNEI. V lost 5 bases to trimming and J lost 4 bases, with 7 bases between them. This CDR3 is 12 amino acids long.

The chain combines TRBV25-1 with TRBJ2-6, with D possibly being TRBD1 (6 bases). There are 18 residues in the CDR3. Trimming shortened V by 4 bases and J by 0 bases, and 16 bases separated the two germline ends. Germline CDR1 reads MGHDK; CDR2 reads SYGVNS. The CDR3 loop is CASSVQGLWSSGANVLTF. The CDR3 DNA follows: TGTGCCAGCAGTGTACAGGGTCTATGGAGCTCTGGGGCCAACGTCCTGACTTTC.

The chain employs TRBV5-6 and TRBJ1-4, with 9 positions matching TRBD1. Trimming took 4 bases from V and 6 from J; bases not matched to a gene: 7. In germline, CDR1 is SGHDT, CDR2 YYEEEE. The CDR3 is 15 amino acids. The CDR3 DNA follows: TGTGCCAGCAGCGCTCGACAGGGGGATTATGAAAAACTGTTTTTT. It codes for CASSARQGDYEKLFF.

CDR3 amino acids: CASSADPGVDVTQYF. The CDR3 DNA sequence: TGTGCCAGCAGCGCCGATCCGGGGGTGGATGTTACGCAGTATTTT. The chain couples TRBV7-8 to TRBJ2-3; D is possibly TRBD2 (6 bases). The CDR3 length is 15 residues. Deletions cut 5 bases from V and 8 bases from J, with 20 bases between. Germline V gene data show CDR1 as SGHVS and CDR2 as FQNEAQ.

This sequence joins TRBV3-1 (or the pseudogene TRBV3-2) and TRBJ2-4; D unresolved. The germline CDR1 and CDR2 sequences are LGHDT and YNNKEL (reference sequence). V lost 0 bases to trimming and J lost 1 base, with 7 bases between them. The CDR3 is 15 amino acids. CDR3 sequence (DNA): TGTGCCAGCAGCCAAGAGGCTCTTGCCAAAAACATTCAGTACTTC. It specifies CASSQEALAKNIQYF.

For the CDR3, the DNA is TGTGCCAGCAGCTTACAGGGGGCCAAGGAGACCCAGTACTTC. Translating gives CASSLQGAKETQYF. This chain connects TRBV7-3 to TRBJ2-5; 8 bases align to TRBD1. This CDR3 is 14 amino acids long. The germline V gene has CDR1 SGHTA and CDR2 FQGTGA. V trimming: 2 bases; J trimming: 5 bases; junction bases outside the gene matches: 4.

This clone was picked up one time. The chain carries TRBV25-1 and TRBJ2-3, with D perhaps matching TRBD2 (5 bases). The CDR3 loop spans 13 amino acids. V shed 6 bases and J shed 5 bases, with 12 bases lying between them. From germline, CDR1 is MGHDK and CDR2 SYGVNS. CDR3 residues: CASRSPGRDTQYF. The CDR3 nucleotides read TGTGCCAGCAGAAGCCCGGGGAGAGATACGCAGTATTTT.

This chain joins TRBV19 and TRBJ2-2, with TRBD2 as a possible D gene (6 bases). With 3 bases removed from V and 0 bases from J, the gap between germline ends came to 11 bases. Germline-derived CDR1 and CDR2 are LNHDA and SQIVND (reference sequence). This CDR3 spans 16 amino acids. Here the CDR3 DNA reads TGTGCCAGTAGTATTATGGGGACTGCGAACACCGGGGAGCTGTTTTTT. Protein sequence: CASSIMGTANTGELFF.

This clone has only a few counts. The DNA for the CDR3 is TGTGCCAGCAGCCTCGGGTACGGGTCCGGGGAGCTGTTTTTT. Amino acid sequence: CASSLGYGSGELFF. The chain couples TRBV11-3 to TRBJ2-2; D is uncertain. The CDR3 is 14 residues long. From germline, CDR1 is SGHNT and CDR2 YENEEA. V was pared by 5 bases and J by 6 bases, with 13 bases between.

The chain has TRBV18 and TRBJ2-2; the D is unclear. V lost 3 bases, J lost 1 base, and 6 bases lay in between. This CDR3 is 14 amino acids long. Germline V gene data show CDR1 as KGHSH and CDR2 as LQKENI. CDR3 coding DNA: TGTGCCAGCTCACCCTATATGAACACCGGGGAGCTGTTTTTT. Amino acid sequence: CASSPYMNTGELFF.

This rearrangement joins TRBV7-2 to TRBJ2-7; TRBD1 matches at 9 bases. Germline loops: CDR1 SGHTA, CDR2 FQGNSA. V shed 2 bases and J 0 bases; nucleotides not matched to a gene: 2. This CDR3 is 15 amino acids long. This CDR3 reads CASSLKGQGSYEQYF. CDR3 coding DNA: TGTGCCAGCAGCTTAAAGGGACAGGGCTCCTACGAGCAGTACTTC.